This T cell receptor (beta chain) was obtained from a study of shared clonotypes between healthy human individuals. Whole-study results and caveats: Naive CD4 clonotype sharing across several donors was approximately 5%. Relative to their counterparts shared across all four donors, non-shared clonotypes exhibited diminished generation probabilities. With few donors, the genetic and exposure-history diversity represented was limited.

CD8 cells regarded as naive lacked CD45RO, were positively chosen for CCR7, and omitted terminally differentiated effector memory CD45RA+ cells. The repertoire was sequenced with immunoSEQ multiplex PCR; TCRdb's copy has only in-frame clones and lacks some. The table includes millions of clones, about 95% detected once. In regard to this clone: The antigen is undetermined.

CDR1 SGHDT and CDR2 YYEEEE come from the germline V gene. This CDR3 has 13 residues. V was cut by 0 bases and J by 7 bases, with 11 bases left in between. Sample: naive CD8+ T cells sorted from blood. The TCR sequence derives from a man between 18 and 29 years old in good health. The chain couples TRBV5-6 to TRBJ2-7; D is undetermined. The CDR3 DNA sequence: TGTGCCAGCAGCTTGGTTAGCAGTCGGGAGCAGTACTTC. Amino acid sequence: CASSLVSSREQYF.